The 18 T cell receptor beta chains reported below all come from one sample, sequenced in a study of blood T cell repertoires in COVID-19. Produced via immunoSEQ multiplex PCR; TCRdb's table is partial and in-frame only. The data show around 250,000 clones, over 80% seen once. Sample: PBMCs or T cells enriched from blood (not recorded which). The source of these receptors is a woman aged 25 to 39 with acute COVID-19.

The chain has TRBV25-1 and TRBJ1-1, with TRBD1 matching 7 bases. With V trimmed by 5 bases and J by 1 base, 1 base remained unmatched. The CDR3 consists of 13 residues. CDR1 is MGHDK, CDR2 SYGVNS, per germline. CDR3 nucleotide sequence: TGTGCCAGCAGTCGGACAGGGAACACTGAAGCTTTCTTT. Its protein is CASSRTGNTEAFF.

CDR3 residues: CASMRGGVWNTEAFF. The CDR3 nucleotides are TGTGCCAGCATGAGGGGGGGCGTTTGGAACACTGAAGCTTTCTTT. The rearrangement joins TRBV25-1 to TRBJ1-1, with TRBD1 as a possible D gene (6 bases). Germline CDR1 is MGHDK and CDR2 is SYGVNS. The CDR3 totals 15 residues. V was shortened by 7 bases and J by 1 base, with 16 bases between the two germline ends.

The rearrangement uses TRBV29-1 and TRBJ2-7; 9 bases are a match to TRBD2. The CDR3 is made up of 15 amino acids. V lost 3 bases to trimming and J lost 3 bases; unmatched junction nucleotides: 9. Germline lookup yields CDR1 SQVTM and CDR2 ANQGSEA. CDR3 amino acids: CSVEREGKTHYEQYF. The CDR3 nucleotides are TGCAGCGTTGAGCGGGAGGGCAAGACGCACTACGAGCAGTACTTC.

The V call is TRBV6-4, the J call TRBJ2-2, with D possibly TRBD1 on 6 matching bases. This CDR3 has 14 residues. Trimming left V 0 bases short and J 4 bases short, with 6 bases between. Germline CDR1 reads MRHNA; CDR2 reads SNTAGT. CDR3 DNA sequence: TGTGCCAGCAGTGACTCGGACAGCACCGGGGAGCTGTTTTTT. The encoded protein is CASSDSDSTGELFF.

The chain couples TRBV6-5 to TRBJ1-3, with D perhaps matching TRBD1 (5 bases). CDR1 is MNHEY, CDR2 SVGAGI, per germline. The CDR3 is 14 amino acids. The V end was cut by 0 bases, the J end by 4 bases, with 7 bases between. The CDR3 sequence: CASSYSAGGNTIYF. The CDR3 DNA is TGTGCCAGCAGTTACTCCGCAGGGGGAAACACCATATATTTT.

The chain is built from TRBV19 and TRBJ1-6; D gene uncertain. Deletions cut 0 bases from V and 7 bases from J, with 7 bases between. The CDR3 length is 14 residues. Germline values: CDR1 LNHDA, CDR2 SQIVND (reference sequence). CDR3: CASSIERGNSPLHF. Here the CDR3 DNA reads TGTGCCAGTAGTATAGAACGGGGAAATTCACCCCTCCACTTT.

The rearrangement links TRBV28 to TRBJ2-7, with 9 bases fitting TRBD2. Trimming took 5 bases from V and 4 from J; bases not matched to a gene: 9. Germline CDR1 reads MDHEN; CDR2 reads SYDVKM. The CDR3 has 15 residues. For the CDR3, the DNA is TGTGCCAGCAGTACACCGGCTAGCGGGGAGTACGAGCAGTACTTC. Protein product: CASSTPASGEYEQYF.

The chain is built from TRBV2 and TRBJ1-4; D is unresolved. V was shortened by 8 bases and J by 8 bases, with 12 bases between the two germline ends. Germline CDR1 reads SNHLY; CDR2 reads FYNNEI. This CDR3 has 12 amino acids. In DNA form, the CDR3 reads TGTGCCAGCCGAAGACGCGGCGAAAAACTGTTTTTT. Translated, it gives CASRRRGEKLFF.

This rearrangement joins TRBV13 to TRBJ1-1; no clear D gene. In germline, CDR1 is PRHDT, CDR2 FYEKMQ (reference sequence). CDR3 length: 15 residues. Trimming pared 4 bases from V and 14 bases from J, leaving 26 bases between. The CDR3 loop reads CASSSEIDPREMGFF. The CDR3 bases are TGTGCCAGCAGCTCAGAGATCGATCCTCGGGAAATGGGGTTCTTT.

The chain recombines TRBV19 with TRBJ2-7; 7 nucleotides line up with TRBD1. This CDR3 comprises 14 residues. V was clipped by 3 bases and J by 6 bases; unmatched bases: 8. The germline V gene has CDR1 LNHDA and CDR2 SQIVND (reference sequence). The CDR3 nucleotides read TGTGCCAGTAGTATCCCCTCGGCAGGGGGCGAGCAGTACTTC. Translation: CASSIPSAGGEQYF.

In this sample, this clone turned up once. The chain combines TRBV27 with TRBJ2-3; 14 bases are shared with TRBD2. Germline assignment: CDR1 MNHEY and CDR2 SMNVEV (reference sequence). Trimming at V came to 2 bases and at J to 6 bases, leaving 10 bases not matched to a gene. CDR3 length: 18 residues. The CDR3 region has the DNA TGTGCCAGCAGTTTACCCCCCGGGACTAGCGGGAGCAGGGATACGCAGTATTTT. Translating gives CASSLPPGTSGSRDTQYF.

The V and J genes are TRBV7-3 and TRBJ2-1, with 9 bases matching TRBD1. Per germline, CDR1 SGHTA and CDR2 FQGTGA. This CDR3 is built from 16 residues. Losses at the gene ends were 0 bases for V and 7 bases for J; bases not matched to a gene: 7. CDR3 in DNA: TGTGCCAGCAGCTTAACGCGGACAGGGGTTGGAAATGAGCAGTTCTTC. Translated, it gives CASSLTRTGVGNEQFF.

The V and J genes are TRBV20-1 and TRBJ2-3; tentatively, D is TRBD2 (6 bases). V was pared by 3 bases and J by 1 base, with 23 bases between. CDR3 length: 18 amino acids. Germline V CDR1 and CDR2: DFQATT, SNEGSKA (reference sequence). The DNA of the CDR3 is TGCAGTGCTAGTGGACCCCTTGTCGCAGCGGGCCGCACAGATACGCAGTATTTT. This codes for CSASGPLVAAGRTDTQYF.

The chain recombines TRBV5-1 with TRBJ2-1, with TRBD1 identical over 7 bases. CDR1 is SGHRS, CDR2 YFSETQ, per germline. V was pared by 0 bases and J by 6 bases, with 9 bases of the junction left unmatched. The CDR3 runs to 16 residues. CDR3 region: CASSLETGLGGNEQFF. The CDR3 DNA is TGCGCCAGCAGCTTGGAGACAGGGCTGGGCGGCAATGAGCAGTTCTTC. Using reference TRBV5-1 and TRBJ2-1 for the parts outside the CDR3, the full variable domain is KAGVTQTPRYLIKTRGQQVTLSCSPISGHRSVSWYQQTPGQGLQFLFEYFSETQRNKGNFPGRFSGRQFSNSRSEMNVSTLELGDSALYLCASSLETGLGGNEQFFGPGTRLTVL.

This clone was detected only a few times. The chain has TRBV5-4 and TRBJ1-2, with D unresolved. Germline loops: CDR1 SGHNT, CDR2 YYREEE (reference sequence). The CDR3 is 12 amino acids. Trimming removed 1 base from V and 13 bases from J, with 14 bases in between. DNA of the CDR3: TGTGCCAGCAGCTTGTCGAATACGGCGGGCACCTTC. Its translation is CASSLSNTAGTF.

V gene TRBV19 combines with J gene TRBJ2-1; 10 bases fit TRBD2. After removal of 1 base from V and 8 bases from J, the junction contained 11 bases not matched to a gene. CDR3 length: 17 residues. The germline V gene has CDR1 LNHDA and CDR2 SQIVND (reference sequence). The CDR3 here is CASSIGPLAGAFDEQFF. The CDR3 region has the DNA TGTGCCAGTAGTATAGGGCCTCTAGCGGGAGCTTTCGATGAGCAGTTCTTC.

The chain links TRBV5-8 to TRBJ1-5; D gene unclear. The CDR3 contains 16 residues. The ends were cut back, 0 bases at V and 3 bases at J, with 13 bases in the middle. The germline V gene has CDR1 SGHTS and CDR2 YDEGEE. In DNA form, the CDR3 reads TGTGCCAGCAGCTTGGGGCAGCTAGACTTCAATCAGCCCCAGCATTTT. Translated: CASSLGQLDFNQPQHF.

This clone was seen more than once but under ten times. This chain joins TRBV27 and TRBJ1-1, with a weak D call TRBD1 (6 bases). V was cut by 8 bases and J by 5 bases, with 9 bases left in between. In germline, CDR1 is MNHEY, CDR2 SMNVEV (reference sequence). The length of the CDR3 is 11 residues. CDR3 sequence: CASFRGTEAFF. CDR3 DNA sequence: TGTGCCAGCTTTAGGGGGACTGAAGCTTTCTTT.